This record looks at one TCR beta chain sequence and its context. In the source study's methods: Estimates of nucleated cell counts were drawn from the amplification of reference gene primers. Sequencing used immunoSEQ multiplex PCR; TCRdb keeps in-frame clones, though not all of them. V, J and clone size reflect that table, while D and trimming were determined from the DNA. The sample shows some 240,000 clones, around 80% of them seen only once. The record originates from a study of blood T cell repertoires in COVID-19. In the study overall: Sources were T cells, B-cell-depleted T cells, or PBMCs; the material itself was cDNA or gDNA.

In germline, CDR1 is SGHAT, CDR2 FQNNGV. The CDR3 runs 15 residues. Deletions cut 1 base from V and 0 bases from J, with 8 bases between. The TCR sequence derives from a man aged 25-40 years with acute COVID-19. This sequence joins TRBV11-2 and TRBJ2-3; D gene ambiguous. Sequenced input: PBMCs or T cells enriched from blood (not recorded which). The CDR3 nucleotides read TGTGCCAGCAGCTTAGGCGTGCTCAGCACAGATACGCAGTATTTT. The encoded protein is CASSLGVLSTDTQYF.